This T cell receptor beta chain was captured in a study of somatic mutations in cytotoxic T cells in rheumatoid arthritis. Repertoires were generated with immunoSEQ multiplex PCR, while TCRdb's copy carries only in-frame clones and drops some. Among about 14,000 clones listed, 60% to 85% were seen once. With 6 bases clipped from V and 4 bases from J, the junction kept 12 bases outside the gene matches. Germline values: CDR1 SGHTA, CDR2 FQGNSA. The CDR3 contains 16 residues. The specimen was CD8+ T cells sorted from blood. This TCR was recovered from an adult with rheumatoid arthritis. The chain employs TRBV7-2 and TRBJ2-1; 7 nucleotides agree with TRBD1. The CDR3 DNA reads TGTGCCAGCAGTAAACGCCGGGACAGTCAGTACAATGAGCAGTTCTTC. The encoded protein is CASSKRRDSQYNEQFF.